These T cell receptor beta chains were read from a single sample in a study of human T cells and chemical hapten exposure. TCRdb independently ran MiXCR on the RACE reads; one entry per CDR3 protein. The sample has 85,000 to 95,000 distinct CDR3 sequences, 11% seen once. This material consisted of whole blood, taken in connection with sensitization to the hapten diphenylcyclopropenone (DPC). All receptors derive from a man aged 40-50 years with alopecia areata. Some clones in this sample may be carry-over from other donors' samples. Both conserved end residues are part of each CDR3. The order of the fields is V gene, clone size, J gene, D gene, CDR3 protein, CDR3 DNA. The D gene is left open where the match is weak. Rows may omit the clone size; those that give it use once, few, many or a size class.

V: TRBV5-6; size: few; J: TRBJ2-2; D: NA; CDR3: CASSRGLITGELFF; DNA: TGTGCCAGCAGCCGGGGGCTTATCACCGGGGAGCTGTTTTTT
V: TRBV6-2/TRBV6-3; size: NA; J: TRBJ2-3; D: TRBD1; CDR3: CASRRDRTGTDTQYF; DNA: TGTGCCAGCAGACGGGACAGAACTGGGACAGATACGCAGTATTTT
V: TRBV4-3; size: few; J: TRBJ2-5; D: NA; CDR3: CASSQERFQETQYF; DNA: TGCGCCAGCAGCCAAGAGCGATTCCAAGAGACCCAGTACTTC
V: TRBV27; size: few; J: TRBJ1-5; D: NA; CDR3: CASSLSHQPQHF; DNA: TGTGCCAGCAGTTTATCGCATCAGCCCCAGCATTTT
V: TRBV6-1; size: NA; J: TRBJ1-5; D: NA; CDR3: CASAYEGGMGQPQHF; DNA: TGTGCCAGCGCCTATGAAGGAGGGATGGGTCAGCCCCAGCATTTT
V: TRBV13; size: few; J: TRBJ2-1; D: TRBD2; CDR3: CASSLESRLAGGSSYNEQFF; DNA: TGTGCCAGCAGCTTAGAGTCAAGACTAGCGGGAGGGAGCTCCTACAATGAGCAGTTCTTC
V: TRBV5-4; size: few; J: TRBJ2-3; D: NA; CDR3: CASHGTDTQYF; DNA: TGTGCCAGCCACGGAACAGATACGCAGTATTTT
V: TRBV24-1; size: few; J: TRBJ2-1; D: TRBD2; CDR3: CATSDLPTSGRKFF; DNA: TGTGCCACCAGTGATTTGCCCACTAGCGGGAGAAAGTTCTTC
V: TRBV11-1; size: NA; J: TRBJ2-1; D: NA; CDR3: CASSGGQGLAGARVEFF; DNA: TGTGCCAGCAGCGGGGGACAGGGCCTAGCGGGAGCTAGAGTTGAGTTCTTC
V: TRBV6-4; size: medium-sized; J: TRBJ2-1; D: TRBD2; CDR3: CASSDSASGSDEQFF; DNA: TGTGCCAGCAGTGACTCCGCTAGCGGGAGCGATGAGCAGTTCTTC
V: TRBV19; size: NA; J: TRBJ2-5; D: NA; CDR3: CASWGAGQETQYF; DNA: TGTGCCAGTTGGGGGGCTGGTCAAGAGACCCAGTACTTC
V: TRBV29-1; size: few; J: TRBJ1-1; D: NA; CDR3: CSVVARVTEAFF; DNA: TGCAGCGTTGTGGCAAGGGTCACTGAAGCTTTCTTT
V: TRBV2; size: few; J: TRBJ1-5; D: NA; CDR3: CASSGLYGNQPQHF; DNA: TGTGCCAGCAGTGGGTTGTACGGCAATCAGCCCCAGCATTTT
V: TRBV10-3; size: few; J: TRBJ2-2; D: NA; CDR3: CAISESSDTGELFF; DNA: TGTGCCATCAGTGAGTCTAGCGACACCGGGGAGCTGTTTTTT
V: TRBV13; size: few; J: TRBJ2-5; D: TRBD2; CDR3: CASSPSGVQETQYF; DNA: TGTGCCAGCAGCCCTAGCGGGGTACAAGAGACCCAGTACTTC
V: TRBV14; size: many; J: TRBJ1-2; D: NA; CDR3: CASSLGQNYGYTF; DNA: TGTGCCAGCAGCCTTGGACAGAACTATGGCTACACCTTC
V: TRBV12-3/TRBV12-4; size: few; J: TRBJ2-1; D: TRBD2; CDR3: CASSLRTSGEQFF; DNA: TGTGCCAGCAGTTTAAGGACTAGCGGGGAGCAGTTCTTC
V: TRBV11-3; size: few; J: TRBJ2-3; D: NA; CDR3: CASSLLAASTDTQYF; DNA: TGTGCCAGCAGCTTACTCGCAGCTAGCACAGATACGCAGTATTTT
V: TRBV9; size: many; J: TRBJ1-1; D: NA; CDR3: CASSVQMNTEAFF; DNA: TGTGCCAGCAGCGTACAGATGAACACTGAAGCTTTCTTT
V: TRBV5-1; size: few; J: TRBJ1-5; D: TRBD1; CDR3: CASSLDGFTGGEQPQHF; DNA: TGCGCCAGCAGCTTGGACGGTTTTACAGGGGGCGAACAGCCCCAGCATTTT
V: TRBV9; size: NA; J: TRBJ2-2; D: TRBD2; CDR3: CASSVGLAGITGELFF; DNA: TGTGCCAGCAGCGTAGGACTAGCGGGAATCACCGGGGAGCTGTTTTTT
V: TRBV7-2; size: NA; J: TRBJ1-1; D: TRBD1; CDR3: CASSDHGQGSNTEAFF; DNA: TGTGCCAGCAGCGACCACGGACAGGGGTCGAACACTGAAGCTTTCTTT
V: TRBV14; size: few; J: TRBJ2-7; D: TRBD2; CDR3: CASSLRLAGWLGPYEQYF; DNA: TGTGCCAGCAGCTTACGACTAGCGGGGTGGCTGGGACCCTACGAGCAGTACTTC
V: TRBV20-1; size: NA; J: TRBJ2-5; D: NA; CDR3: CSAPTALETQYF; DNA: TGCAGTGCTCCCACAGCTCTAGAGACCCAGTACTTC
V: TRBV29-1; size: NA; J: TRBJ2-7; D: NA; CDR3: CSVIGTQGGEQYF; DNA: TGCAGCGTTATCGGGACACAGGGCGGCGAGCAGTACTTC
V: TRBV6-2/TRBV6-3; size: NA; J: TRBJ1-2; D: NA; CDR3: CASSYDSFNYGYTF; DNA: TGTGCCAGCAGTTACGACAGCTTCAACTATGGCTACACCTTC
V: TRBV5-6; size: few; J: TRBJ2-7; D: TRBD2; CDR3: CASSTRLAGAWVEQYF; DNA: TGTGCCAGCAGCACAAGACTAGCGGGCGCATGGGTAGAGCAGTACTTC
V: TRBV5-1; size: NA; J: TRBJ2-3; D: NA; CDR3: CASSLTTGLWEQYF; DNA: TGCGCCAGCTCCCTCACCACGGGGCTGTGGGAGCAGTATTTT
V: TRBV12-3/TRBV12-4; size: few; J: TRBJ1-6; D: NA; CDR3: CASSLMTGGSPLHF; DNA: TGTGCCAGCAGTTTAATGACCGGTGGGTCACCCCTCCACTTT
V: TRBV7-2; size: NA; J: TRBJ1-1; D: NA; CDR3: CASSLGGGAVSDPEAFF; DNA: TGTGCCAGCAGCTTAGGGGGGGGGGCCGTATCGGATCCTGAAGCTTTCTTT
V: TRBV5-4; size: NA; J: TRBJ2-4; D: TRBD2; CDR3: CASSLVAGEGNIQYF; DNA: TGTGCCAGCAGCTTGGTGGCGGGAGAGGGAAACATTCAGTACTTC
V: TRBV7-9; size: many; J: TRBJ1-2; D: NA; CDR3: CASSFADRSQTF; DNA: TGTGCCAGCAGCTTTGCGGACAGAAGCCAAACCTTC
V: TRBV15; size: few; J: TRBJ1-4; D: NA; CDR3: CATSIQARLHEKLFF; DNA: TGTGCCACCAGCATTCAGGCGAGACTACATGAAAAACTGTTTTTT
V: TRBV24-1; size: NA; J: TRBJ2-7; D: TRBD2; CDR3: CATSEASGVSEQYF; DNA: TGTGCCACCTCCGAAGCTAGCGGGGTTTCCGAGCAGTACTTC
V: TRBV10-3; size: few; J: TRBJ2-1; D: NA; CDR3: CAISVPVGAGEQNEQFF; DNA: TGTGCCATCAGTGTACCCGTGGGGGCGGGAGAGCAGAATGAGCAGTTCTTC
V: TRBV7-2; size: NA; J: TRBJ1-4; D: NA; CDR3: CASSPPTREKLFF; DNA: TGTGCCAGCAGCCCTCCCACGCGTGAAAAACTGTTTTTT
V: TRBV30; size: many; J: TRBJ1-4; D: TRBD1; CDR3: CAWSIGTGDEKLFF; DNA: TGTGCCTGGAGTATCGGGACAGGGGATGAAAAACTGTTTTTT
V: TRBV7-3; size: NA; J: TRBJ1-1; D: NA; CDR3: CASSLEGNTEAFF; DNA: TGTGCCAGCAGCTTAGAGGGAAACACTGAAGCTTTCTTT
V: TRBV7-8; size: many; J: TRBJ1-6; D: NA; CDR3: CASSPRTGTELHF; DNA: TGTGCCAGCAGCCCCAGGACGGGTACCGAACTCCACTTT
V: TRBV28; size: NA; J: TRBJ2-3; D: NA; CDR3: CASSHEFLGRFTDTQYF; DNA: TGTGCCAGCAGCCACGAGTTTCTAGGCCGGTTTACAGATACGCAGTATTTT
V: TRBV6-6; size: NA; J: TRBJ2-7; D: NA; CDR3: CASSSSGAGVRGEQYF; DNA: TGTGCCAGCAGTTCCTCCGGGGCCGGGGTCCGGGGCGAGCAGTACTTC
V: TRBV7-6; size: NA; J: TRBJ2-6; D: NA; CDR3: CASSLAGGSSGANVLTF; DNA: TGTGCCAGCAGCTTAGCTGGGGGTAGCTCTGGGGCCAACGTCCTGACTTTC
V: TRBV7-2; size: many; J: TRBJ1-5; D: NA; CDR3: CASSLGANQPQHF; DNA: TGTGCCAGCAGCTTAGGGGCCAATCAGCCCCAGCATTTT
V: TRBV13; size: NA; J: TRBJ1-1; D: NA; CDR3: CASSSLGGRAEAFF; DNA: TGTGCCAGCAGCTCACTCGGAGGTAGGGCCGAAGCTTTCTTT
V: TRBV29-1; size: few; J: TRBJ2-6; D: TRBD1; CDR3: CSVEGATGGKGSGANVLTF; DNA: TGCAGCGTTGAAGGGGCGACAGGGGGTAAGGGATCTGGGGCCAACGTCCTGACTTTC
V: TRBV15; size: NA; J: TRBJ2-3; D: NA; CDR3: CATSRVKEDTQYF; DNA: TGTGCCACCAGCAGAGTAAAAGAAGATACGCAGTATTTT